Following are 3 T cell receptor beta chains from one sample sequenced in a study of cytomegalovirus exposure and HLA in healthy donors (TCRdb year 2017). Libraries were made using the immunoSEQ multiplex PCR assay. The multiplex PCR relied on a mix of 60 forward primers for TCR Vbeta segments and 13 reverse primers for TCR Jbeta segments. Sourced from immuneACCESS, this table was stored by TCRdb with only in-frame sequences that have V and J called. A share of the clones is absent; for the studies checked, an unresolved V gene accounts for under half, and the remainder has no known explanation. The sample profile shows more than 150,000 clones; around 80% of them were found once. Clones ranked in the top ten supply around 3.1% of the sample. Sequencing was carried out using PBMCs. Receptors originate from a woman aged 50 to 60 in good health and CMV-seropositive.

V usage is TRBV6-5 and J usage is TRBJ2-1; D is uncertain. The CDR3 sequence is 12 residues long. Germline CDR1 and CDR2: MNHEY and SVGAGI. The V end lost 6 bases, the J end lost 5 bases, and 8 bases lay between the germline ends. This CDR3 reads CASSRQDNEQFF. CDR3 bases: TGTGCCAGCAGCAGGCAGGACAATGAGCAGTTCTTC.

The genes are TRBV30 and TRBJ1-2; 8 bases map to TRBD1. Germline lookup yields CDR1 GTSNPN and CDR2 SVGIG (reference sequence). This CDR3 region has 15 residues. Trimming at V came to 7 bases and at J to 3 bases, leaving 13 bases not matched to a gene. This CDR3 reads CASPGQDGDDYGYTF. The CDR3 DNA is TGTGCCTCCCCGGGACAGGACGGTGACGACTATGGCTACACCTTC.

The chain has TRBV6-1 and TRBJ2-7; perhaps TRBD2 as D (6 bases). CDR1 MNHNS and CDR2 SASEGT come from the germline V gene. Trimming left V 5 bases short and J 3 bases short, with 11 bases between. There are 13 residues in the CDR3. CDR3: CASSRTGLYEQYF. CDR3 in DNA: TGTGCCAGCAGTAGAACGGGACTCTACGAGCAGTACTTC.